A single sample is the source of the 12 T cell receptor beta chains below, sequenced in a study of blood T cell repertoires in COVID-19. Some clones are missing from TCRdb's copy, which holds only in-frame ones; the method was immunoSEQ multiplex PCR. The sample shows 250,000 to 300,000 clones, about 88% of them seen only once. The sample taken for sequencing was peripheral blood. These receptors were obtained from a woman aged 60-75 years with COVID-19, enrolled during active disease.

This chain connects TRBV6-5 to TRBJ2-7; TRBD1 matches at 9 bases. This CDR3 contains 12 residues. V shed 7 bases, J shed 5 bases, and the junction held 3 bases outside the gene matches. Germline V CDR1 and CDR2: MNHEY, SVGAGI. The CDR3 DNA follows: TGTGCCAGCACGGGACAGGGTGACGAGCAGTACTTC. Protein product: CASTGQGDEQYF.

J is TRBJ1-2 and V is TRBV24-1, with TRBD1 identical over 7 bases. The germline V gene has CDR1 KGHDR and CDR2 SFDVKD. V dropped 7 bases and J dropped 8; count of bases not matched to a gene: 15. There are 15 residues in the CDR3. CDR3 sequence (DNA): TGTGCCACCAGCCCGGCCAGGGGGTTGGGCGAGGGCTACACCTTC. Protein product: CATSPARGLGEGYTF.

V usage is TRBV5-5 and J usage is TRBJ2-1; 10 positions agree with TRBD1. V lost 3 bases and J lost 6; bases outside the gene matches: 9. The CDR3 is 16 amino acids. CDR1 and CDR2 from the germline V gene are SGHKS and YYEKEE (reference sequence). The CDR3 reads CASSWTGGSALNEQFF. The CDR3 nucleotides read TGTGCCAGCAGCTGGACAGGGGGTTCGGCACTCAATGAGCAGTTCTTC.

V is TRBV19 and J is TRBJ1-1; 8 nucleotides agree with TRBD1. The CDR3 length is 14 residues. J gave up 1 base and V 5 bases, and 3 bases lay outside the gene matches. The germline V gene has CDR1 LNHDA and CDR2 SQIVND (reference sequence). This CDR3 is CASSAQGANTEAFF. For the CDR3, the DNA is TGTGCCAGTAGTGCCCAGGGGGCGAACACTGAAGCTTTCTTT.

This chain connects TRBV27 to TRBJ2-1; 7 bases line up with TRBD1. This CDR3 spans 14 amino acids. V shed 2 bases, J shed 6 bases, and the junction held 4 bases outside the gene matches. CDR1 and CDR2 from the germline V gene are MNHEY and SMNVEV (reference sequence). In DNA form, the CDR3 reads TGTGCCAGCAGTTTAAGGACAGGTAGCAATGAGCAGTTCTTC. It specifies CASSLRTGSNEQFF.

This clone showed up just a few times. The V gene is TRBV24-1, the J gene TRBJ2-7, with 9 bases lining up with TRBD1. The CDR3 consists of 16 residues. V was pared by 3 bases and J by 5 bases, with 10 bases of the junction left unmatched. Germline V gene sequence: CDR1 KGHDR, CDR2 SFDVKD. In DNA form, the CDR3 reads TGTGCCACCAGTGATCCCTCCGGGACAGGGATAAACGAGCAGTACTTC. Translation gives CATSDPSGTGINEQYF.

The chain employs TRBV2 and TRBJ1-2, with D possibly matching TRBD1 (6 bases). This CDR3 is 14 amino acids long. Deletions cut 3 bases from V and 3 bases from J, with 11 bases between. The germline V gene encodes CDR1 SNHLY and CDR2 FYNNEI. Here the CDR3 DNA reads TGTGCCAGCAGTGATTCGACAGGAGACTATGGCTACACCTTC. Translating gives CASSDSTGDYGYTF.

J is TRBJ1-1 and V is TRBV7-2, with 11 positions matching TRBD1. The V gene end was trimmed by 4 bases and the J gene end by 3 bases; junction bases not matched to a gene: 1. CDR1 and CDR2 (germline): SGHTA, FQGNSA. The CDR3 contains 14 residues. The DNA of the CDR3 is TGTGCCAGCAGCTCGGACAGGGGGCACACTGAAGCTTTCTTT. It codes for CASSSDRGHTEAFF.

The chain joins TRBV28 to TRBJ2-7; 10 bases agree with TRBD2. This CDR3 comprises 13 residues. J lost 7 bases, V lost 6 bases, and 6 bases had no gene match. The germline gives CDR1 MDHEN, CDR2 SYDVKM. The CDR3 protein is CASRAGGSREQYF. Here the CDR3 DNA reads TGTGCCAGCAGAGCGGGAGGGTCTCGGGAGCAGTACTTC.

The rearrangement uses TRBV7-2 and TRBJ1-6; the D gene is possibly TRBD1 (6 bases). This CDR3 comprises 12 residues. V was cut by 0 bases and J by 17 bases, with 11 bases left in between. Germline V lookup: CDR1 SGHTA, CDR2 FQGNSA. CDR3 region: CASSLAGAVVHF. CDR3 nucleotide sequence: TGTGCCAGCAGCTTAGCGGGGGCCGTGGTCCACTTT.

The chain combines TRBV24-1 with TRBJ2-3; TRBD1 agrees at 8 bases. The CDR3 is 17 amino acids. Germline CDR1 and CDR2: KGHDR and SFDVKD. The V and J ends lost 2 bases and 3 bases, in that order; junction bases with no gene match: 9. In nucleotides, the CDR3 is TGTGCCACCAGTGATTCTGGCCGGGACAGGCCGACAGATACGCAGTATTTT. Translating gives CATSDSGRDRPTDTQYF.

The chain carries TRBV9 and TRBJ1-3; 7 bases match TRBD1. This CDR3 is 15 amino acids long. The germline CDR1 and CDR2 sequences are SGDLS and YYNGEE. J gave up 2 bases and V 4 bases, and 6 bases lay outside the gene matches. In nucleotides, the CDR3 is TGTGCCAGCAGCACAGCCCAGGGGGCTGGAAACACCATATATTTT. It codes for CASSTAQGAGNTIYF.